This T cell receptor beta chain originates from a study of cytomegalovirus exposure and HLA in healthy donors. Study observations and caveats: Earlier analysis looked at TCR beta V segments, and most were productive about 87% or about 30% of the time. Later, TCR association rates were found to vary by HLA locus, highest for DRB1 and lowest for HLA-C. In vitro data verified three CMV-associated chains as specific for CMV antigens.

To note about this clone: Its antigen is unidentified.

Donors had nominal health at sampling but likely had unrecorded immune exposures. PCR amplification relied on 60 Vbeta primers (plus 13 Jbeta primers). Sequencing was performed with immunoSEQ multiplex PCR; in TCRdb, only in-frame clones are kept and a portion is missing. This sample has approximately 110,000 clones, with 60% to 80% found just once. Looked up from germline, CDR1 is KGHSH and CDR2 is LQKENI. The ends were cut back, 0 bases at V and 0 bases at J, with 11 bases in the middle. This CDR3 has 17 residues. The rearrangement links TRBV18 to TRBJ2-2; weak D call: TRBD2 (5 bases). Sequenced material: PBMCs. This receptor was obtained from a woman aged 40 to 50 in good health and CMV-seropositive. The CDR3 reads CASSPPGLFSNTGELFF. The CDR3 nucleotides read TGTGCCAGCTCACCACCCGGACTCTTTTCGAACACCGGGGAGCTGTTTTTT.